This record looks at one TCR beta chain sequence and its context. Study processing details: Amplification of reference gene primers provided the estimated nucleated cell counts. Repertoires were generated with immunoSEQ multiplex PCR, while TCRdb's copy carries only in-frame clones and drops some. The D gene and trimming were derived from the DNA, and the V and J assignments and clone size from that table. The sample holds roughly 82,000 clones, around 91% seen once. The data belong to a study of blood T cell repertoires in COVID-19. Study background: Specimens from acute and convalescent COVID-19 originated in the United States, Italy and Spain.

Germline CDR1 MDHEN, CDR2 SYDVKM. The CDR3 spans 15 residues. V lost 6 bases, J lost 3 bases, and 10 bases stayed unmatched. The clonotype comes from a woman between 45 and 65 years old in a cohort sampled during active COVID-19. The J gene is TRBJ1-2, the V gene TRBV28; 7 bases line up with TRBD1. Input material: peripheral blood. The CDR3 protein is CASSHPPTGHYGYTF. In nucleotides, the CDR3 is TGTGCCAGCAGCCACCCGCCGACAGGGCACTATGGCTACACCTTC.